The TCR beta chain described here comes from a study of blood T cells in healthy people across ages. Study-wide background: Template switching recovered approximately one barcoded beta molecule for every two T cells.

Of note for this clonotype: Its cognate antigen is unknown.

Sample-barcoded 5' priming and a J-beta primer mix drove a second PCR of 7 to 11 cycles. TCRdb ran MiXCR on the 5' RACE reads and lists one entry per CDR3 protein. The data hold some 700,000 distinct CDR3 sequences, with over 20% observed a single time. General study findings and limits: Whereas aged donors had fewer naive CD4+ cells, long-lived donors had more of them and higher diversity. Any changes in expanded clonotypes were possibly confounded, as donor CMV status remained unknown.

Germline V lookup: CDR1 SEHNR, CDR2 FQNEAQ (reference sequence). After removal of 3 bases from V and 5 bases from J, the junction contained 11 bases not matched to a gene. This CDR3 has 16 amino acids. There were at least 6 micrograms of total RNA extracted from every sample. The receptor comes from a man in his sixties or seventies in good health. The genes are TRBV7-9 and TRBJ2-7, with 9 bases identical to TRBD1. Input material: blood. CDR3 protein: CASSLISGQGKNEQYF. As DNA, the CDR3 is TGTGCCAGCAGCTTGATCTCTGGACAGGGGAAGAACGAGCAGTACTTC.